This note documents a single T cell receptor beta chain sequence. What it binds is not known. The CDR3 totals 13 residues. Trimming took off 4 bases at V and 15 bases at J, with 19 bases between the two ends. Germline assignment: CDR1 MNHEY and CDR2 SMNVEV (reference sequence). The sample comes from a study of blood T cells in healthy people across ages. Whole-study context: Per every two T cells, about one barcoded beta molecule was captured by template switching. Whole-study results and caveats: Greater diversity and more naive CD4+ cells were seen in long-lived donors than in aged donors.

Each of the donors had approximately 10 milliliters of peripheral blood drawn into EDTA-treated Vacutainer tubes. PCR was performed a second time for about 7 to 12 cycles using a sample-barcoded 5' primer and a J-beta primer mix. TCRdb recomputed calls from the 5' RACE reads with MiXCR, one row per CDR3 protein. Here the sample spans fewer than 750,000 distinct CDR3 sequences, around 48% being singletons. V gene TRBV27 combines with J gene TRBJ2-1, with a weak D call TRBD2 (5 bases). The receptor comes from an older man in good health. The sequencing sample was made of blood. The CDR3 reads CASSSPAGITWFF. As DNA, the CDR3 is TGTGCCAGCAGTTCCCCGGCGGGCATAACGTGGTTCTTC.